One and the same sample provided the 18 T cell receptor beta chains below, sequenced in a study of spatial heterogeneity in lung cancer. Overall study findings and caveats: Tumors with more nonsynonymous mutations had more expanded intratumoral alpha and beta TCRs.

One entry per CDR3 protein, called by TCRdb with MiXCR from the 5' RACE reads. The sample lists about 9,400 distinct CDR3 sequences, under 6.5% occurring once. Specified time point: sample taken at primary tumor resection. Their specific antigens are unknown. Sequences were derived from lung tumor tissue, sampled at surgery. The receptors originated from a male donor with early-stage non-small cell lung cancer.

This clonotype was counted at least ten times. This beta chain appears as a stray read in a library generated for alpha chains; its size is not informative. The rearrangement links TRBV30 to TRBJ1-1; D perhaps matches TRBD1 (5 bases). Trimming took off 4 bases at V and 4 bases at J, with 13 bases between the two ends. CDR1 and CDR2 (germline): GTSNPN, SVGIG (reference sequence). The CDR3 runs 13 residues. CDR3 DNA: TGTGCCTGGACCCGGGGGGTCTCCACTGAAGCTTTCTTT. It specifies CAWTRGVSTEAFF. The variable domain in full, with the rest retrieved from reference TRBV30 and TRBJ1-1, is SQTIHQWPATLVQPVGSPLSLECTVEGTSNPNLYWYRQAAGRGLQLLFYSVGIGQISSEVPQNLSASRPQDRQFILSSKKLLLSDSGFYLCAWTRGVSTEAFFGQGTRLTVV.

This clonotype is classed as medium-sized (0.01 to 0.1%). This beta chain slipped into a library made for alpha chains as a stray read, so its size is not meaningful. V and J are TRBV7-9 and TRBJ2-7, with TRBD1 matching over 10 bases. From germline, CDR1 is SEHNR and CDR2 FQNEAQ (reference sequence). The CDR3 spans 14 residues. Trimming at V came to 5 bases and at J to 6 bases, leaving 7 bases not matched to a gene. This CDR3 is CASSTRQGASEQYF. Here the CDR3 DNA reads TGTGCCAGCAGCACCAGACAGGGGGCCAGCGAGCAGTACTTC.

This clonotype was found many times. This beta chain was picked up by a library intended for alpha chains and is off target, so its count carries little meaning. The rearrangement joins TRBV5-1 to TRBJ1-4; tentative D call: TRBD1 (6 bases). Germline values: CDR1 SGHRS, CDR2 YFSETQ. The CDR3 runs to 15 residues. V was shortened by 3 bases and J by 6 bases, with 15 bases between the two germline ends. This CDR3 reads CASSSQQGSHEKLFF. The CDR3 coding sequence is TGCGCCAGCAGCTCACAACAGGGATCTCATGAAAAACTGTTTTTT. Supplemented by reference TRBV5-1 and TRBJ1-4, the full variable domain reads KAGVTQTPRYLIKTRGQQVTLSCSPISGHRSVSWYQQTPGQGLQFLFEYFSETQRNKGNFPGRFSGRQFSNSRSEMNVSTLELGDSALYLCASSSQQGSHEKLFFGSGTQLSVL.

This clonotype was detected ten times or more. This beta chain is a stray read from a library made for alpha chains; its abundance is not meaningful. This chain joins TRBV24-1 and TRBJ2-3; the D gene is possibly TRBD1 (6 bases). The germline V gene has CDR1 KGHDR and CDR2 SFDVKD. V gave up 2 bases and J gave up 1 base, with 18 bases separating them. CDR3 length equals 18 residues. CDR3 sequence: CATSDYGYRDSRTDTQYF. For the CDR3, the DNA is TGTGCCACCAGTGATTACGGGTACAGGGATTCACGCACAGATACGCAGTATTTT.

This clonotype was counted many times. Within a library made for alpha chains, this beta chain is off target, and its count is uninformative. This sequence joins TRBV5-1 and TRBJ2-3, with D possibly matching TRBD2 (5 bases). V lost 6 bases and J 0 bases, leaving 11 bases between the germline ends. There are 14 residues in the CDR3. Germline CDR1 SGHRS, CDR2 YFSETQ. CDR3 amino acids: CASNAAASTDTQYF. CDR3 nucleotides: TGCGCCAGCAATGCAGCGGCTAGCACAGATACGCAGTATTTT.

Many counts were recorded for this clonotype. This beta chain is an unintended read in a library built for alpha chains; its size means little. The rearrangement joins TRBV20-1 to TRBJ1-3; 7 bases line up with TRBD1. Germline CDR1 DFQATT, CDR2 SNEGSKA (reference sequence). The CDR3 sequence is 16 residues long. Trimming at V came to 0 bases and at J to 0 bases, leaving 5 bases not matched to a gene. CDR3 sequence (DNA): TGCAGTGCTAGAGACTCGAACAGGGGCTCTGGAAACACCATATATTTT. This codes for CSARDSNRGSGNTIYF.

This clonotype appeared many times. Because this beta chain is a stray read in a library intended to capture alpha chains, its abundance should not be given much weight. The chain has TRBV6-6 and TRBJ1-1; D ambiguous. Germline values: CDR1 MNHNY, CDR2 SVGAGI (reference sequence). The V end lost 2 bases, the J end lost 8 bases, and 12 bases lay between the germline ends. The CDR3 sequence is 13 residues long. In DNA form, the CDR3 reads TGTGCCAGCAGTTACGGGCTAGACTCCGAAGCTTTCTTT. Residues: CASSYGLDSEAFF.

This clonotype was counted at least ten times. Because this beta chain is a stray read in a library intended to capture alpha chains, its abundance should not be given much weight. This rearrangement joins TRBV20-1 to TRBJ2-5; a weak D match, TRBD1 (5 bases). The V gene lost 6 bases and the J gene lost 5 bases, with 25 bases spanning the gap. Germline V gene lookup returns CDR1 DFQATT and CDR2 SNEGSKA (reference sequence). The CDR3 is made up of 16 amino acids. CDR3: CSAPRRLSPKGETQYF. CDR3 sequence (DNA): TGCAGTGCCCCCCGAAGACTCTCACCCAAGGGGGAGACCCAGTACTTC.

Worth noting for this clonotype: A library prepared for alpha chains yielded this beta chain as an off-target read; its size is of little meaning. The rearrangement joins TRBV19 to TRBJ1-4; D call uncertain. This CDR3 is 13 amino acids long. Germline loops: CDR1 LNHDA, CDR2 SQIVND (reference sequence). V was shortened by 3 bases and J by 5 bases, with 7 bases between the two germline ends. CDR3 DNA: TGTGCCAGTAGTATCGGAGTAAATGAAAAACTGTTTTTT. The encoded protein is CASSIGVNEKLFF. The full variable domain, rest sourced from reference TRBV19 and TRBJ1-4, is DGGITQSPKYLFRKEGQNVTLSCEQNLNHDAMYWYRQDPGQGLRLIYYSQIVNDFQKGDIAEGYSVSREKKESFPLTVTSAQKNPTAFYLCASSIGVNEKLFFGSGTQLSVL.

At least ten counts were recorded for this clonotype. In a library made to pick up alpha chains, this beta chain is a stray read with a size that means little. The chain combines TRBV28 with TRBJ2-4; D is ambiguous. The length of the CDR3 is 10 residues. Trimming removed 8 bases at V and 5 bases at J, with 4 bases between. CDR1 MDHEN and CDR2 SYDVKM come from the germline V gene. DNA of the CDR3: TGTGCCAGCGGCGAAAACATTCAGTACTTC. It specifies CASGENIQYF.

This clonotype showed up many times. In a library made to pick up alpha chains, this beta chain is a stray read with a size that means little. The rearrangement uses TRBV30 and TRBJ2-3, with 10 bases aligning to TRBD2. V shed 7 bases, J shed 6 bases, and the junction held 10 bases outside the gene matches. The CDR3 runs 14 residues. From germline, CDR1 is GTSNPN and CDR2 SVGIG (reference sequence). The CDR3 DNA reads TGTGCCTTATCACTAGCGGGGCTACGGGATACGCAGTATTTT. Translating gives CALSLAGLRDTQYF.

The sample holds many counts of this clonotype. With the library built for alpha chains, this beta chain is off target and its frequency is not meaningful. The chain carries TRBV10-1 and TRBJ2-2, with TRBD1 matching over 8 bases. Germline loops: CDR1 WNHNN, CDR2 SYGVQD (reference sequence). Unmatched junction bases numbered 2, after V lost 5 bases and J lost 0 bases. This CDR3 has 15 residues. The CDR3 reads CASSPQGANTGELFF. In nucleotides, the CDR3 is TGCGCCAGCAGTCCACAGGGGGCGAACACCGGGGAGCTGTTTTTT.

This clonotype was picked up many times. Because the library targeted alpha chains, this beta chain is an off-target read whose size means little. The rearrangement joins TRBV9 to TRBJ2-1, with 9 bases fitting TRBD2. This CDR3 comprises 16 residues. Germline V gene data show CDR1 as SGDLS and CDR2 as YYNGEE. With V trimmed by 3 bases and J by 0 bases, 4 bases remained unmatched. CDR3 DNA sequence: TGTGCCAGCAGCGGGATTAGCGGGAGCTCCTACAATGAGCAGTTCTTC. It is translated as CASSGISGSSYNEQFF.

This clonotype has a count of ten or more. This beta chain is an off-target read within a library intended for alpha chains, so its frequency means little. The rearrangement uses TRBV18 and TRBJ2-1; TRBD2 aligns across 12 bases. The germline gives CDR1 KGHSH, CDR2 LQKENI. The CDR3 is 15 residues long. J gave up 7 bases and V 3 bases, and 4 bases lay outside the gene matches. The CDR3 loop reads CASSPLAGGQNEQFF. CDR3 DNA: TGTGCCAGCTCACCTCTAGCGGGGGGGCAAAATGAGCAGTTCTTC.

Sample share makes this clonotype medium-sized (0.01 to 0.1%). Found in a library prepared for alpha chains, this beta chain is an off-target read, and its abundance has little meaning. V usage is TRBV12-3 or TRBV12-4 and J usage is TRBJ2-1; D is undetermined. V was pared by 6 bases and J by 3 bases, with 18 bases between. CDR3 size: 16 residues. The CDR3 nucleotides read TGTGCCAGCAGCCCCCCCGGACGCCTGGACTACAATGAGCAGTTCTTC. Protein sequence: CASSPPGRLDYNEQFF.

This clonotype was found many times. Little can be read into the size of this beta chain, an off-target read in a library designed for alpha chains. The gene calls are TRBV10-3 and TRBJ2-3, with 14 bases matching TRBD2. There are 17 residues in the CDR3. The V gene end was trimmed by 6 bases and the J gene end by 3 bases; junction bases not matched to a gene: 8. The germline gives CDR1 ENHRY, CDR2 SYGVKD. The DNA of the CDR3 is TGTGCCATCAGGCCCCGGACTAGCGGGGGGATAACAGATACGCAGTATTTT. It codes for CAIRPRTSGGITDTQYF.

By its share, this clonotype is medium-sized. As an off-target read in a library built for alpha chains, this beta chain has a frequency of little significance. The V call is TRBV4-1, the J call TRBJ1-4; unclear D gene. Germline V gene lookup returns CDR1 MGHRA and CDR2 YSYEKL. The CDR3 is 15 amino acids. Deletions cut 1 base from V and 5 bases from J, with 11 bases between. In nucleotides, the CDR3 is TGCGCCAGCAGCCAAGCGGGGTATTCAAATGAAAAACTGTTTTTT. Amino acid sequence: CASSQAGYSNEKLFF.

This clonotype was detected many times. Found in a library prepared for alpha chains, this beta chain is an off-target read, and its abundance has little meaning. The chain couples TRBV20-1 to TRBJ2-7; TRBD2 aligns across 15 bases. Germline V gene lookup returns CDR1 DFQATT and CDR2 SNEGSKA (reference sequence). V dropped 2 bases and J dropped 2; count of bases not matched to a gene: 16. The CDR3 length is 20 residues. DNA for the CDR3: TGCAGTGCTAGACTCCCCGGGGGCAGGACTAGCGGGAGGGCTACCTACGAGCAGTACTTC. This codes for CSARLPGGRTSGRATYEQYF.